This T cell receptor beta chain was sequenced for a study of T cell repertoires in cytomegalovirus infection. Overall study context: Public TCR beta signature analysis indicated the presence of both CMV infection and matching HLA type.

TCRdb recomputed calls from the reads with MiXCR, one row per CDR3 protein. The table records about 230,000 distinct CDR3 sequences, 6% to 8% of them present only once. Study results and caveats: In two of eight donors, the top clonotype was HLA-C-restricted CMV-specific. Using cumulative public TCR beta family frequency, the authors identified those who carried CMV together with the relevant HLA.

V was clipped by 4 bases and J by 5 bases; unmatched bases: 5. The CDR3 has 15 amino acids. Germline V lookup: CDR1 MGHRA, CDR2 YSYEKL. This clonotype was counted once. Its antigen is currently unknown. The genes are TRBV4-1 and TRBJ1-5; 10 bases line up with TRBD1. Material for sequencing was PBMCs. The origin of this receptor is a human donor in good health (CMV status not recorded). Some clones in this sample may be carry-over from other donors' samples. CDR3 amino acids: CASSRDRGPDQPQHF. CDR3 sequence (DNA): TGCGCCAGCAGCCGGGACAGGGGACCGGATCAGCCCCAGCATTTT.